This T cell receptor (beta chain) emerged from a study of T cells after yellow fever vaccination. MiXCR was run by TCRdb on the 5' RACE reads, yielding one entry per CDR3 protein. The sample shows 450,000 to 600,000 distinct CDR3 sequences, 13% of them seen only once. Remarks on this clonotype: The antigen is unknown.

The study, taken as a whole, reports: Researchers report a weaker secondary response that nonetheless peaked faster, day 5 versus 15. Abundant contaminating clonotypes from the bulk population could appear in FACS-sorted repertoires. There was a small share of clonotypes that showed up in both the CD4 and CD8 compartments.

This CDR3 region has 15 residues. Germline V gives CDR1 KGHSH, CDR2 LQKENI. Trimming took off 3 bases at V and 3 bases at J, with 11 bases between the two ends. Sequencing was performed on PBMCs, taken on the day of the yellow fever booster vaccination. The TCR originated in a man under 40 who received the YFV17D yellow fever vaccine. This chain uses TRBV18 with TRBJ2-2, with D perhaps matching TRBD2 (6 bases). This chain's CDR3 is CASSPVGGHTGELFF. In DNA, the CDR3 is TGTGCCAGCTCACCTGTCGGGGGTCACACCGGGGAGCTGTTTTTT.